The clone carrying this T cell receptor (beta chain) has more than one count but fewer than ten. The sample originates from a study of T cell repertoires in cytomegalovirus infection. TCRdb re-analysed the reads in MiXCR, keeping a single row per CDR3 protein. The table has about 300,000 distinct CDR3 sequences, around 10% seen once. J lost 3 bases, V lost 4 bases, and 6 bases had no gene match. This CDR3 region has 14 residues. Germline loops: CDR1 DFQATT, CDR2 SNEGSKA (reference sequence). This clonotype originated in a human donor in good health (CMV status not recorded). Some clones in this sample may be carry-over from other donors' samples. The rearrangement uses TRBV20-1 and TRBJ1-1, with 9 positions matching TRBD1. Sample: PBMCs. CDR3 sequence: CSAIKTGGYTEAFF. Written as DNA, the CDR3 is TGCAGTGCTATTAAGACAGGGGGGTACACTGAAGCTTTCTTT.